Each of the 20 T cell receptor beta chains below was sequenced from the same sample in a study of OX40 agonist ivuxolimab in advanced cancers. Library creation used the immunoSEQ multiplex PCR assay. As stored in TCRdb, this immuneACCESS dataset retains in-frame rearrangements with V and J assigned. A fraction of the clones does not appear; measured against another copy, unresolved V genes explain less than half of the discrepancy, and the remainder lacks a known reason. The sample table contains tens of thousands of clones; only one count was recorded for 87% of them. The top ten clones comprise approximately 1.3% of the sample. Sequenced here: CD4+ or CD8+ T cells sorted from blood, sampled in a trial of the OX40 agonist ivuxolimab. These TCRs come from an adult with an advanced solid tumor such as melanoma, head and neck, liver or kidney cancer.

The rearrangement links TRBV6-5 to TRBJ1-5; D gene ambiguous. With 0 bases removed from V and 0 bases from J, the gap between germline ends came to 6 bases. This CDR3 region has 15 residues. CDR1 is MNHEY, CDR2 SVGAGI, per germline. Written as DNA, the CDR3 is TGTGCCAGCAGTTACTCCGTCAGTAGCAATCAGCCCCAGCATTTT. Its translation is CASSYSVSSNQPQHF.

V and J are TRBV7-9 and TRBJ1-4, with D tentatively TRBD1 (5 bases). The CDR3 contains 15 residues. Germline CDR1 SEHNR, CDR2 FQNEAQ (reference sequence). Trimming took 5 bases from V and 7 from J, leaving 17 bases between them. CDR3 sequence: CASSPPAGRTEKLFF. CDR3 sequence (DNA): TGTGCCAGCAGCCCCCCGGCGGGGCGGACTGAAAAACTGTTTTTT.

Turning to this clone: The junction does not match germline at one end; this may be a read error. V gene TRBV29-1 combines with J gene TRBJ2-7; D call uncertain. The CDR3 has 12 amino acids. Germline V gene lookup returns CDR1 SQVTM and CDR2 ANQGSEA. The CDR3 coding sequence is TGCAGCCCGTTGTTGTCCATCCGGCAGCTTTGCTTC. This translates into CSPLLSIRQLCF.

The sample holds one count of this clone. The CDR3 DNA reads TGTGCCAGCAGTTTTACAGGCAATCAGCCCCAGCATTTT. This codes for CASSFTGNQPQHF. This chain links TRBV28 with TRBJ1-5; D uncertain. The CDR3 contains 13 residues. The germline V and J ends were trimmed by 3 bases and 2 bases, with 5 bases remaining between them. The germline gives CDR1 MDHEN, CDR2 SYDVKM.

This rearrangement joins TRBV30 to TRBJ1-1; a weak D match, TRBD1 (5 bases). From germline, CDR1 is GTSNPN and CDR2 SVGIG (reference sequence). The CDR3 spans 14 residues. Deletions cut 0 bases from V and 5 bases from J, with 13 bases between. The CDR3 nucleotides read TGTGCCTGGAGTGTACTCGGCAGGGATACTGAAGCTTTCTTT. It translates to CAWSVLGRDTEAFF. The whole variable domain, filled in from reference TRBV30 and TRBJ1-1, reads SQTIHQWPATLVQPVGSPLSLECTVEGTSNPNLYWYRQAAGRGLQLLFYSVGIGQISSEVPQNLSASRPQDRQFILSSKKLLLSDSGFYLCAWSVLGRDTEAFFGQGTRLTVV.

DNA for the CDR3: TGTGCCAGCAGCATTACTAGCGCAAGCTACAATGAGCAGTTCTTC. Protein sequence: CASSITSASYNEQFF. The V gene is TRBV9, the J gene TRBJ2-1; 7 bases align to TRBD2. This CDR3 is 15 amino acids long. Germline loops: CDR1 SGDLS, CDR2 YYNGEE. The V segment lost 4 bases and the J segment 3 bases; nucleotides outside the gene matches: 7.

This sequence joins TRBV7-6 and TRBJ2-3, with D possibly being TRBD1 or TRBD2 (7 bases each). Germline CDR1 reads SGHVS; CDR2 reads FNYEAQ. The CDR3 sequence is 15 residues long. V was trimmed by 7 bases and J by 4 bases, leaving 18 bases between them. The CDR3 is CASTLGRGQADTQYF. CDR3 sequence (DNA): TGTGCCAGCACCCTTGGGAGGGGGCAGGCAGATACGCAGTATTTT.

This chain connects TRBV5-4 to TRBJ2-7, with TRBD1 matching over 8 bases. V shed 0 bases and J 2 bases; nucleotides not matched to a gene: 4. The CDR3 runs 15 residues. The germline V gene encodes CDR1 SGHNT and CDR2 YYREEE (reference sequence). CDR3 region: CASSLGDRPAYEQYF. In nucleotides, the CDR3 is TGTGCCAGCAGCTTGGGGGACAGGCCGGCCTACGAGCAGTACTTC.

This clone was seen more than once but under ten times. The rearrangement joins TRBV27 to TRBJ2-7, with D perhaps TRBD2 (5 bases). V was pared by 1 base and J by 0 bases, with 10 bases between. CDR1 and CDR2 (germline): MNHEY, SMNVEV (reference sequence). The CDR3 has 15 amino acids. CDR3 protein: CASSLYRGSSYEQYF. As DNA, the CDR3 is TGTGCCAGCAGTTTATACCGCGGGTCCTCCTACGAGCAGTACTTC.

This rearrangement joins TRBV7-9 to TRBJ1-2; D unresolved. Germline-derived CDR1 and CDR2 are SEHNR and FQNEAQ (reference sequence). CDR3 length equals 12 residues. The ends were cut back, 1 base at V and 4 bases at J, with 4 bases in the middle. The CDR3 spells CASSLEGYGYTF. CDR3 nucleotide sequence: TGTGCCAGCAGCTTAGAGGGCTATGGCTACACCTTC.

The chain carries TRBV28 and TRBJ2-2, with D unresolved. The CDR3 length is 13 residues. V was shortened by 2 bases and J by 5 bases, with 6 bases between the two germline ends. Germline assignment: CDR1 MDHEN and CDR2 SYDVKM. The CDR3 coding sequence is TGTGCCAGCAGTTTACCCTGGACCGGGGAGCTGTTTTTT. Its protein product is CASSLPWTGELFF.

The genes are TRBV7-8 and TRBJ2-7; D is possibly TRBD1 (7 bases). CDR3 size: 15 residues. Germline-derived CDR1 and CDR2 are SGHVS and FQNEAQ. V lost 4 bases, J lost 3 bases, and 16 bases lay in between. The CDR3 region has the DNA TGTGCCAGCAGCTCCCTGAGACAGGGAGGCTACGAGCAGTACTTC. Translation gives CASSSLRQGGYEQYF.

The chain carries TRBV5-1 and TRBJ2-2, with D maybe TRBD1 (6 bases). CDR1 and CDR2 from the germline V gene are SGHRS and YFSETQ. CDR3 length equals 16 residues. Between the trimmed V and J ends, which lost 1 base and 0 bases, there was a span of 10 bases. The CDR3 is CASSLLTGTNTGELFF. Written as DNA, the CDR3 is TGCGCCAGCAGCTTGCTCACAGGGACGAACACCGGGGAGCTGTTTTTT.

The rearrangement links TRBV11-2 to TRBJ1-2; unclear D gene. CDR1 and CDR2 (germline): SGHAT, FQNNGV. The CDR3 spans 15 residues. The V gene lost 1 base and the J gene lost 3 bases, with 12 bases spanning the gap. CDR3 sequence (DNA): TGTGCCAGCAGCTTAGGGACCCCGGCCGACTATGGCTACACCTTC. Amino acid sequence: CASSLGTPADYGYTF.

This sequence joins TRBV11-2 and TRBJ1-2; perhaps TRBD1 as D (5 bases). This CDR3 has 14 amino acids. The germline CDR1 and CDR2 sequences are SGHAT and FQNNGV. V was pared by 5 bases and J by 7 bases, with 17 bases between. CDR3 residues: CASSPRAAGSGYTF. The CDR3 DNA sequence: TGTGCCAGCAGCCCCCGTGCGGCAGGGTCTGGCTACACCTTC.

The chain has TRBV28 and TRBJ2-7; D may correspond to TRBD1 or TRBD2 (6 bases each). The germline V gene encodes CDR1 MDHEN and CDR2 SYDVKM. CDR3 length equals 15 residues. Trimming took off 7 bases at V and 0 bases at J, with 16 bases between the two ends. CDR3 sequence reads: CASNPGALSSYEQYF. The CDR3, as DNA: TGTGCCAGCAATCCGGGGGCCCTCAGCTCCTACGAGCAGTACTTC.

V usage is TRBV7-9 and J usage is TRBJ1-5; D might be TRBD1 (6 bases). The CDR3 runs 14 residues. V lost 5 bases and J 2 bases, leaving 10 bases between the germline ends. Germline CDR1 and CDR2: SEHNR and FQNEAQ (reference sequence). CDR3 residues: CASSPDRGNQPQHF. CDR3 sequence (DNA): TGTGCCAGCAGCCCGGACAGAGGCAATCAGCCCCAGCATTTT.

V gene TRBV12-5 combines with J gene TRBJ2-2; the D is unclear. V was pared by 2 bases and J by 6 bases, with 34 bases between. Germline V CDR1 and CDR2: LGHNT, FRNRAP. This CDR3 comprises 22 residues. CDR3 coding DNA: TGTGCTAGTGGTTTGTTCGTATCGGTATCGGGCCTGGGAAAGTTTGGCGCCGGGGAGCTGTTTTTT. This translates into CASGLFVSVSGLGKFGAGELFF.

To note about this clone: Other DNA sequences within the sample encode an identical CDR3. V is TRBV6-5 and J is TRBJ2-7; possibly TRBD2 for D (7 bases). The germline V gene encodes CDR1 MNHEY and CDR2 SVGAGI. V lost 10 bases and J lost 7, with 20 bases in between. This CDR3 region has 13 residues. CDR3 sequence reads: CAISRGGAGEQYF. The CDR3 region has the DNA TGTGCCATCTCGCGTGGGGGGGCCGGGGAGCAGTACTTC.

This clone turned up a few times. V and J are TRBV7-3 and TRBJ1-1; D is ambiguous. V lost 3 bases and J lost 6, with 11 bases in between. Germline V CDR1 and CDR2: SGHTA, FQGTGA. The CDR3 is made up of 13 amino acids. The CDR3 sequence is CASSFAGVPEAFF. CDR3 sequence (DNA): TGTGCCAGCAGCTTCGCGGGCGTACCTGAAGCTTTCTTT. Full variable domain (missing parts from reference TRBV7-3 and TRBJ1-1): GAGVSQTPSNKVTEKGKYVELRCDPISGHTALYWYRQSLGQGPEFLIYFQGTGAADDSGLPNDRFFAVRPEGSVSTLKIQRTERGDSAVYLCASSFAGVPEAFFGQGTRLTVV.